One and the same sample provided the 8 T cell receptor beta chains below, sequenced in a study of regulatory dendritic cells for organ transplantation. Assay: immunoSEQ multiplex PCR; the TCRdb copy retains only in-frame clones and omits some. The sample consists of over 20,000 clones, 74% of them appearing once. The sample comprised memory CD4+ T cells from blood. The subset denotes: CD45RO+ memory T cells. These receptors all stem from a human donor in good health.

V is TRBV7-9 and J is TRBJ1-2; D gene unclear. Trimming took off 1 base at V and 2 bases at J, with 8 bases between the two ends. The CDR3 contains 14 residues. CDR1 and CDR2 from the germline V gene are SEHNR and FQNEAQ (reference sequence). DNA for the CDR3: TGTGCCAGCAGCTTAGGGGGAGACAACTATGGCTACACCTTC. Protein product: CASSLGGDNYGYTF.

The rearrangement links TRBV19 to TRBJ1-2, with TRBD1 matching 9 bases. Germline trimming cut 6 bases from V and 5 bases from J; bases unmatched to any gene: 7. The CDR3 runs 14 residues. CDR1 is LNHDA and CDR2 is SQIVND in the germline V gene (reference sequence). CDR3 sequence: CASRNTGGPYGYTF. CDR3 DNA: TGTGCCAGTAGGAACACAGGGGGCCCATATGGCTACACCTTC.

V is TRBV6-1 and J is TRBJ2-3; 7 bases map to TRBD2. Per germline, CDR1 MNHNS and CDR2 SASEGT. The ends lost 7 bases at V and 0 bases at J; junction bases unmatched: 4. CDR3 size: 14 residues. The CDR3: CASKGRDSTDTQYF. The DNA of the CDR3 is TGTGCCAGCAAGGGGAGGGACAGCACAGATACGCAGTATTTT.

V is TRBV19 and J is TRBJ2-1; the match to TRBD2 covers 13 bases. Germline values: CDR1 LNHDA, CDR2 SQIVND (reference sequence). There are 16 residues in the CDR3. Trimming cost V 4 bases and J 0 bases; bases outside gene matches: 0. CDR3 sequence: CASSRTSGGSYNEQFF. The CDR3 bases are TGTGCCAGTAGTAGGACTAGCGGGGGCTCCTACAATGAGCAGTTCTTC.

This clone was found once. The chain recombines TRBV9 with TRBJ1-4; tentative D call: TRBD1 (5 bases). Looked up from germline, CDR1 is SGDLS and CDR2 is YYNGEE. The CDR3 loop spans 20 amino acids. V was shortened by 2 bases and J by 11 bases, with 34 bases between the two germline ends. CDR3: CASSVVFRQPEPTKREKLFF. In DNA form, the CDR3 reads TGTGCCAGCAGCGTGGTGTTCAGACAGCCCGAACCCACAAAGCGAGAGAAACTGTTTTTT.

Only one count was recorded for this clone. The gene calls are TRBV19 and TRBJ1-5, with 9 positions matching TRBD1. The V gene end was trimmed by 8 bases and the J gene end by 4 bases; junction bases not matched to a gene: 6. This CDR3 region has 14 residues. CDR1 is LNHDA, CDR2 SQIVND, per germline (reference sequence). CDR3 bases: TGTGCCAGTTCGGGACAGGGAGGGAATCAGCCCCAGCATTTT. Translated: CASSGQGGNQPQHF.

This rearrangement joins TRBV21-1 to TRBJ2-2; no check of the table's D call, TRBD1, against the DNA was made. TRBV21-1 is recorded as a pseudogene. CDR3 length: 19 residues. CDR3 residues: CASISRRMAPPLSTGELFF. CDR3 DNA: TGTGCCAGCATATCTCGCCGAATGGCCCCTCCGTTAAGCACCGGGGAGCTGTTTTTT.

This rearrangement joins TRBV14 to TRBJ1-1; D remains ambiguous. Germline-derived CDR1 and CDR2 are SGHDN and FVKESK. Trimming removed 6 bases from V and 1 base from J, with 9 bases in between. CDR3 length: 13 amino acids. CDR3 nucleotide sequence: TGTGCCAGCAGTGTCGAGGAGAACACTGAAGCTTTCTTT. Amino acids: CASSVEENTEAFF.